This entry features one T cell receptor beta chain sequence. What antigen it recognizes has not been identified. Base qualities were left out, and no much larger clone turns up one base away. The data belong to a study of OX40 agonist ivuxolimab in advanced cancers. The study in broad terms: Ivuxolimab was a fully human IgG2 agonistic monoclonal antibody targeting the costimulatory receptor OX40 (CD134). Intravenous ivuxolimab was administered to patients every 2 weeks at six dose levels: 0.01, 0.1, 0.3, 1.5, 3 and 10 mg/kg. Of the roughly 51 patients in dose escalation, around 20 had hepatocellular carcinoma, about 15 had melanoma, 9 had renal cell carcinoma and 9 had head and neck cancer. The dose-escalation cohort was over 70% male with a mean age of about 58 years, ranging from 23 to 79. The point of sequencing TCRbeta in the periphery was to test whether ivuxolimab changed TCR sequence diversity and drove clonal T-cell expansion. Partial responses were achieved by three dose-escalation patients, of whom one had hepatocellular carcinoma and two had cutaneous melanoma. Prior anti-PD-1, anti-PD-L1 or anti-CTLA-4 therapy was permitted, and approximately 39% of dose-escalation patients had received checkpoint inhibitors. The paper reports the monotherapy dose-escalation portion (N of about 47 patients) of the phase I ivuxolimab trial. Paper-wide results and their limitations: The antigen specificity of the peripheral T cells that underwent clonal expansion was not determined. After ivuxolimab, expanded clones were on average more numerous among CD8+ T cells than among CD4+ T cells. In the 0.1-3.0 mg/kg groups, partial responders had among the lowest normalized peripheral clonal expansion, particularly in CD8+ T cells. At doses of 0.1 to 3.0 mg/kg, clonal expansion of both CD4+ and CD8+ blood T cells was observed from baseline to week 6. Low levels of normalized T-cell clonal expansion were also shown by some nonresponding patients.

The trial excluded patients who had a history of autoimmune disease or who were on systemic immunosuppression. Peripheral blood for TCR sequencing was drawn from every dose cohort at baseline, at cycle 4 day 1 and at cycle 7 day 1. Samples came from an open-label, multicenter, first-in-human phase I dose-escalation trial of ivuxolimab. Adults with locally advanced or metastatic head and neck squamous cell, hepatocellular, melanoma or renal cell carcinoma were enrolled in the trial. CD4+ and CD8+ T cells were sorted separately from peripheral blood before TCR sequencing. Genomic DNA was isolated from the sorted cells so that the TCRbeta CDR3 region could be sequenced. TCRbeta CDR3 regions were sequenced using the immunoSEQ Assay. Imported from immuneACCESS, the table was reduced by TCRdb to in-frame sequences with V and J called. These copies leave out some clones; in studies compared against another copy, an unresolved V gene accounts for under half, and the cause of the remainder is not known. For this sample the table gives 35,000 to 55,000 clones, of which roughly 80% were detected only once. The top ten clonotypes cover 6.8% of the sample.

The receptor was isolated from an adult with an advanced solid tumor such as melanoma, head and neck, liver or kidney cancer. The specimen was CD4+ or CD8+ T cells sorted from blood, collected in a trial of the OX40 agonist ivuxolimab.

DNA sequence: TGTGCCAGCAGTCAACTAGCGAGCAATGAGCAGTTCTTC. The resulting protein is CASSQLASNEQFF. The chain joins TRBV6-6 to TRBJ2-1, and TRBD2 matches 7 of the central bases. Clipping removes 5 bases from V and 6 bases from J, with 4 as the unmatched junction base count. Inclusive of the bounding cysteine and phenylalanine, the CDR3 is 13 residues long. The DNA shown is the 39-base CDR3, in frame from base 1. The germline V gene encodes CDR1 MNHNY and CDR2 SVGAGI (reference sequence).